At least ten counts were recorded for the clone carrying this T cell receptor (beta chain). What it binds is not known. This record comes from a study of blood T cells in healthy people across ages. The CDR3 is 12 residues long. Deletions cut 4 bases from V and 9 bases from J, with 7 bases between. Germline CDR1 is SGHTA and CDR2 is FQGNSA. Drawn from each donor were 8.5 to 10 milliliters of peripheral blood. Study-wide findings and caveats: As age increased, TCR beta diversity per million T cells fell in a roughly linear fashion. Correlation between TCR beta diversity and naive T cell percentage was strong.

The second PCR ran about 6 to 12 cycles with a sample-barcoded 5' primer and J-beta primers. TCRdb re-called the 5' RACE reads through MiXCR, storing one row per CDR3 protein. The sample contains hundreds of thousands of distinct CDR3 sequences, over 40% of which appear only once. This clonotype was obtained from a man older than 75 in good health. What was sequenced was blood. The chain links TRBV7-2 to TRBJ1-6, with D hard to call. CDR3 DNA: TGTGCCAGCAGCTCCAGGCCTTCACCCCTCCACTTT. It codes for CASSSRPSPLHF.